This T cell receptor beta chain stems from a study of blood T cell repertoires in COVID-19. In the study overall: Donors in the United States, Italy and Spain gave samples during acute or convalescent COVID-19. PBMCs, B-cell-depleted T cells, or T cells were the source of the cDNA or gDNA that made up the material.

As handled by the study authors: Amplification of reference gene primers was used by the study to estimate nucleated cell counts. Assay used: immunoSEQ multiplex PCR; TCRdb lists only in-frame clones, some missing. From that table come the V and J calls and clone size; the DNA was used to work out D and trimming. The sample comprises fewer than 90,000 clones, approximately 86% of which are singletons, and 15% rests with the top ten. The CDR3 sequence is 15 residues long. Germline CDR1 is SGHRS and CDR2 is YFSETQ. V gave up 0 bases and J gave up 4 bases, with 13 bases separating them. The gene calls are TRBV5-1 and TRBJ1-2, with D uncertain. This TCR was sampled from a male donor with acute or convalescent COVID-19. The sequencing sample was made of peripheral blood. The CDR3 DNA reads TGCGCCAGCAGCTTGGCCGGGGATGCGGGCTATGGCTACACCTTC. Translation gives CASSLAGDAGYGYTF.